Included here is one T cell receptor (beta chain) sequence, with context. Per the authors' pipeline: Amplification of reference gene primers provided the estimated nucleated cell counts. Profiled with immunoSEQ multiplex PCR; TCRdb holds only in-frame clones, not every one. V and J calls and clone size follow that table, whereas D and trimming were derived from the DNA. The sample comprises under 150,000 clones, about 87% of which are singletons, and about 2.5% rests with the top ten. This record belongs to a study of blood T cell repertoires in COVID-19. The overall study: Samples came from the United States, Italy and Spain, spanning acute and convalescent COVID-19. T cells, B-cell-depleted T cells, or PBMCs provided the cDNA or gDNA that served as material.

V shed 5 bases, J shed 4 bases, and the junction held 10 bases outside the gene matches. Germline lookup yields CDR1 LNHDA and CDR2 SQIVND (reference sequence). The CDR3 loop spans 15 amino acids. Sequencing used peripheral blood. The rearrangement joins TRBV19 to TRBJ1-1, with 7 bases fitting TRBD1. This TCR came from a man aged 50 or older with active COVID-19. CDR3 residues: CASSSTGLMRTEAFF. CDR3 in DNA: TGTGCCAGTAGTTCGACAGGGTTAATGCGCACTGAAGCTTTCTTT.